This TCR beta chain was sequenced in a study of cytomegalovirus exposure and HLA in healthy donors. About this clone: Its antigen is undetermined.

Profiled with immunoSEQ multiplex PCR; TCRdb holds only in-frame clones, not every one. The sample includes under 95,000 clones, roughly 88% of them seen just once. Study observations and caveats: A few chains tied to CMV proved CMV antigen-specific in vitro.

The receptor was derived from a man aged 25-40 years in good health and CMV-seronegative. Sequenced sample: PBMCs.

In DNA form, the CDR3 reads TGTGCCAGCAGCGTAGGACAGGCTTATCAGCCCCAGCATTTT. Protein sequence: CASSVGQAYQPQHF. The J gene is TRBJ1-5, the V gene TRBV9, with D possibly matching TRBD1 (6 bases). The V end was cut by 0 bases, the J end by 5 bases, with 9 bases between. Germline loops: CDR1 SGDLS, CDR2 YYNGEE. CDR3 length: 14 residues.